The 13 T cell receptor beta chains reported below all come from one sample, sequenced in a study of vaccination and CD4 T cells after COVID-19. With the Oncomine TCR Beta short-read assay, DNA from cultured CD4+ T cells was sequenced. TCRdb re-called the PCR reads with MiXCR, one entry per CDR3 protein. The table lists approximately 12,000 distinct CDR3 sequences, about 57% of them singletons. Documented treatment: roughly 10-day PBMC culture with coronavirus spike peptide pools or control peptides (ViraFEST assay). These TCRs' antigens remain unknown. Sequenced: CD4+ T cells from blood, cultured in vitro. These receptors were taken from a human donor who had recovered from COVID-19.

The chain links TRBV4-1 to TRBJ2-3, with 7 bases matching TRBD2. The CDR3 runs 16 residues. CDR1 is MGHRA and CDR2 is YSYEKL in the germline V gene. The V and J ends lost 1 base and 6 bases, in that order; junction bases with no gene match: 10. The CDR3 DNA reads as TGCGCCAGCAGCCAAGTTTCGACTAGCACCCTCGATACGCAGTATTTT. Translating it yields CASSQVSTSTLDTQYF.

The rearrangement links TRBV11-1 to TRBJ2-3, with D hard to call. This CDR3 comprises 16 residues. Germline V gene sequence: CDR1 SGHAT, CDR2 FQDESV (reference sequence). V was cut by 5 bases and J by 0 bases, with 15 bases left in between. The CDR3 DNA follows: TGTGCCAGCAGCCCCTACGTAGGTGGTAGCACAGATACGCAGTATTTT. It encodes CASSPYVGGSTDTQYF.

Only a few counts were recorded for this clonotype. V gene TRBV19 combines with J gene TRBJ1-1; 9 positions agree with TRBD1. V was pared by 6 bases and J by 8 bases, with 7 bases of the junction left unmatched. Germline CDR1 and CDR2: LNHDA and SQIVND (reference sequence). The CDR3 contains 13 residues. CDR3 residues: CASRGTGYPEAFF. The CDR3 DNA reads as TGTGCCAGTAGAGGGACAGGGTACCCCGAAGCTTTCTTT.

This sequence joins TRBV29-1 and TRBJ2-1, with D possibly matching TRBD1 (5 bases). This CDR3 is built from 13 residues. Germline V gene lookup returns CDR1 SQVTM and CDR2 ANQGSEA. The V end lost 4 bases, the J end lost 4 bases, and 11 bases lay between the germline ends. CDR3 residues: CSVGTTAYNEQFF. In nucleotides, the CDR3 is TGCAGCGTTGGTACGACAGCATACAATGAGCAGTTCTTC.

In the case of this clonotype: Its ends do not fully match the called genes, so a read error is possible. The rearrangement links TRBV7-2 to TRBJ1-1; a possible D gene is TRBD1 (6 bases). CDR1 and CDR2 (germline): SGHTA, FQGNSA. There are 12 residues in the CDR3. CDR3 sequence (DNA): TGTGCCAGCAGGGACTGGGGGGGCGAAGTTTTCTTT. This gives the protein CASRDWGGEVFF. Combining the CDR3 with reference TRBV7-2 and TRBJ1-1 gives the whole variable domain GAGVSQSPSNKVTEKGKDVELRCDPISGHTALYWYRQSLGQGLEFLIYFQGNSAPDKSGLPSDRFSAERTGGSVSTLTIQRTQQEDSAVYLCASRDWGGEVFFGQGTRLTVV.

In its sample, this clonotype was seen a few times. The V gene is TRBV6-5, the J gene TRBJ1-5; D remains ambiguous. The V gene lost 2 bases and the J gene lost 5 bases, with 7 bases spanning the gap. The CDR3 is 13 amino acids. The germline CDR1 and CDR2 sequences are MNHEY and SVGAGI. CDR3 nucleotide sequence: TGTGCCAGCAGTTACGAGGTGGATCAGCCCCAGCATTTT. Translating gives CASSYEVDQPQHF.

This clonotype was seen only a few times. The chain is built from TRBV27 and TRBJ1-6; D is possibly TRBD1 (5 bases). V was cut by 0 bases and J by 10 bases, with 16 bases left in between. This CDR3 is built from 16 residues. The germline V gene has CDR1 MNHEY and CDR2 SMNVEV (reference sequence). CDR3 residues: CASSLSWSGLDSPLHF. CDR3 bases: TGTGCCAGCAGTTTATCGTGGTCAGGGCTAGACTCACCCCTCCACTTT.

The V gene is TRBV20-1, the J gene TRBJ1-5; no reliable D call. CDR3 length equals 15 residues. Germline V lookup: CDR1 DFQATT, CDR2 SNEGSKA (reference sequence). V lost 6 bases to trimming and J lost 0 bases, with 15 bases between them. The CDR3: CSALPLGLSNQPQHF. In nucleotides, the CDR3 is TGCAGTGCCCTGCCGTTAGGCCTTAGCAATCAGCCCCAGCATTTT.

The rearrangement links TRBV7-8 to TRBJ2-1; a weak D match, TRBD2 (6 bases). Germline V gives CDR1 SGHVS, CDR2 FQNEAQ. V lost 6 bases, J lost 2 bases, and 11 bases lay in between. CDR3 length equals 14 residues. The CDR3 sequence: CASSFAGPYNEQFF. In DNA, the CDR3 is TGTGCCAGCAGTTTCGCGGGGCCCTACAATGAGCAGTTCTTC.

The chain links TRBV7-9 to TRBJ1-2; D may be TRBD1 (5 bases). CDR1 SEHNR and CDR2 FQNEAQ come from the germline V gene (reference sequence). Trimming pared 7 bases from V and 4 bases from J, leaving 22 bases between. This CDR3 region has 16 residues. CDR3 sequence: CASTRPGGRAGYGYTF. CDR3 sequence (DNA): TGTGCCAGCACTCGGCCGGGGGGTCGAGCTGGCTATGGCTACACCTTC.

The chain recombines TRBV20-1 with TRBJ2-1, with TRBD1 identical over 7 bases. This CDR3 comprises 13 residues. Germline lookup yields CDR1 DFQATT and CDR2 SNEGSKA (reference sequence). After removal of 6 bases from V and 3 bases from J, the junction contained 5 bases not matched to a gene. CDR3 sequence (DNA): TGCAGTGCCCCGGGACAGCTCTACAATGAGCAGTTCTTC. This codes for CSAPGQLYNEQFF.

This rearrangement joins TRBV7-9 to TRBJ1-1; D may be TRBD1 (5 bases). Deletions cut 5 bases from V and 4 bases from J, with 14 bases between. The CDR3 has 14 residues. Germline V gene lookup returns CDR1 SEHNR and CDR2 FQNEAQ (reference sequence). Here the CDR3 reads CASSPLGRSTEAFF. As DNA, the CDR3 is TGTGCCAGCAGCCCCTTGGGGCGCAGCACTGAAGCTTTCTTT.

The chain uses TRBV7-2 and TRBJ1-5, with 7 bases fitting TRBD1. Germline-derived CDR1 and CDR2 are SGHTA and FQGNSA. CDR3 length equals 13 residues. The ends lost 5 bases at V and 7 bases at J; junction bases unmatched: 5. The CDR3 region has the DNA TGTGCCAGCAGCACTAGGGGGCAGCAGCCCCAGCATTTT. Its translation is CASSTRGQQPQHF. Drawing the rest from reference TRBV7-2 and TRBJ1-5, the complete variable domain is GAGVSQSPSNKVTEKGKDVELRCDPISGHTALYWYRQSLGQGLEFLIYFQGNSAPDKSGLPSDRFSAERTGGSVSTLTIQRTQQEDSAVYLCASSTRGQQPQHFGDGTRLSIL.